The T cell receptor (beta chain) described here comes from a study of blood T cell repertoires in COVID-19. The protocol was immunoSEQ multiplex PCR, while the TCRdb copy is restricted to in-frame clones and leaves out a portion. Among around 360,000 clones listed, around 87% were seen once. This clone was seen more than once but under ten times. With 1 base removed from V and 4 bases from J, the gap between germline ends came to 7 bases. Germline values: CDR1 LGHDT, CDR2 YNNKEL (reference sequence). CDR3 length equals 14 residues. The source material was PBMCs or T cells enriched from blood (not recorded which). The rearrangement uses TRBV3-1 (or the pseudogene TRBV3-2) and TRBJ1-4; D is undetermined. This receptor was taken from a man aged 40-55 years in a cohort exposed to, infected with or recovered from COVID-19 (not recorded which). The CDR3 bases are TGTGCCAGCAGCCAAGGGAGGGTTAATGAAAAACTGTTTTTT. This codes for CASSQGRVNEKLFF.